This T cell receptor beta chain was identified in a study of blood T cell repertoires in COVID-19. Method: immunoSEQ multiplex PCR; TCRdb's copy keeps in-frame clones and lacks some. The data contain more than 200,000 clones, nearly 90% of them singletons. The sample was peripheral blood. The receptor was derived from a woman aged 40 to 50 who had recovered from COVID-19.

The CDR3 DNA reads TGTGCCAGCAGCCCGGGACAGGGCTATCAGCCCCAGCATTTT. This gives the protein CASSPGQGYQPQHF. The chain links TRBV3-1 (or the pseudogene TRBV3-2) to TRBJ1-5, with 9 bases lining up with TRBD1. Per germline, CDR1 LGHDT and CDR2 YNNKEL (reference sequence). The J segment lost 5 bases and the V segment lost 4 bases, leaving 3 bases of the junction unmatched. This CDR3 spans 14 amino acids.